This TCR beta chain originates from a study of shared clonotypes between healthy human individuals. The authors distributed each subset's genomic DNA evenly over several immunoSEQ plates. Method: immunoSEQ multiplex PCR; TCRdb's copy keeps in-frame clones and lacks some. The sample includes 2.5 million or so clones, around 90% of them seen just once. Trimming removed 5 bases from V and 3 bases from J; junction bases left unmatched: 8. Germline values: CDR1 GTSNPN, CDR2 SVGIG (reference sequence). This CDR3 region has 15 residues. The sequencing input was naive CD4+ T cells sorted from blood. The subset denotes: CD45RA+ positively selected. J is TRBJ2-1 and V is TRBV30, with 9 bases matching TRBD2. This TCR derives from a man between 18 and 35 years old in good health. The CDR3, as DNA: TGTGCCTGGGGAAGCGGACTAGCGCGCTACAATGAGCAGTTCTTC. Translating gives CAWGSGLARYNEQFF.